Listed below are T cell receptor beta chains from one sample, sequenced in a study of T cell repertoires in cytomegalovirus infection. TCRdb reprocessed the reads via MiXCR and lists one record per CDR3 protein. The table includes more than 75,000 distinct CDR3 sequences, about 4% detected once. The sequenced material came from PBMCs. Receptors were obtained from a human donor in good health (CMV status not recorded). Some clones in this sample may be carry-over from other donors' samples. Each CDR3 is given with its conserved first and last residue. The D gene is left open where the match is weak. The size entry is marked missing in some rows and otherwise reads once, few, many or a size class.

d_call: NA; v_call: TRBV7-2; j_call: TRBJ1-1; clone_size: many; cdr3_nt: TGTGCCAGCAGCTTATTAGCAGGAGGGGCTTTCTTT; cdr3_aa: CASSLLAGGAFF
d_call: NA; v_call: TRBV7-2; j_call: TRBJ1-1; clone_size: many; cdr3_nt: TGTGCCAGCATGCTAAATATTGGGGGAGGGACTGAAGCTTTCTTT; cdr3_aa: CASMLNIGGGTEAFF
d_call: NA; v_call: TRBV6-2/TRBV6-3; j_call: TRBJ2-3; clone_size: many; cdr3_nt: TGTGCCAGCAGTTACGGGCCGGCCCCCACAGATACGCAGTATTTT; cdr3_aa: CASSYGPAPTDTQYF
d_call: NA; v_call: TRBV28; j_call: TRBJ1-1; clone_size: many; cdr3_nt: TGTGCCAGCAGACTCAGGGGTATCACTGAAGCTTTCTTT; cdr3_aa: CASRLRGITEAFF
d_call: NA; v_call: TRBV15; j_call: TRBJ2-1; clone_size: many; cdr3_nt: TGTGCCACCAGCAGAGATTATGGGGATTATGAGCAGTTCTTC; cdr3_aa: CATSRDYGDYEQFF
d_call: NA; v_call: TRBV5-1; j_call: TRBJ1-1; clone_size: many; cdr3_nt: TGCGCCAGCAGCCCCGGGGGTGAGGCGGAAGCTTTCTTT; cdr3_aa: CASSPGGEAEAFF
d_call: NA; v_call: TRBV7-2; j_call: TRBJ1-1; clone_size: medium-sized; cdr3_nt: TGTGCCAGCAGCTGGATGGGGGCGCGAGTCGCTGAAGCTTTCTTT; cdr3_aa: CASSWMGARVAEAFF
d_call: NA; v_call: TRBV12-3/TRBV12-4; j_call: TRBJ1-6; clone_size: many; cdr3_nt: TGTGCCAGCAGTTTCCGGGACCTCGGCGGCAATTCACCCCTCCACTTT; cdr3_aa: CASSFRDLGGNSPLHF
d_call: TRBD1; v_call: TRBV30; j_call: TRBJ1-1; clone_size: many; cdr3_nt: TGTGCCTGGAGTCTTTGGACAGGCCTGAACACTGAAGCTTTCTTT; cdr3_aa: CAWSLWTGLNTEAFF
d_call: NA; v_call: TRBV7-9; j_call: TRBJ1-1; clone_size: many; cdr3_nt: TGTGCCAGCAGCTTTAACAGGGCAAGGGACACTGAAGCTTTCTTT; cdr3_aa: CASSFNRARDTEAFF
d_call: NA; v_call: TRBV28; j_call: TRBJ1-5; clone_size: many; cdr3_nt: TGTGCTGCGAGAGTCAGCAATCAGCCCCAGCATTTT; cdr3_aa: CAARVSNQPQHF
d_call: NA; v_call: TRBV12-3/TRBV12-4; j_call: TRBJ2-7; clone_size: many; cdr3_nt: TGTGCCAGCGGCTCGACAGCCCTCTCCTACGAGCAGTACTTC; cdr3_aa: CASGSTALSYEQYF
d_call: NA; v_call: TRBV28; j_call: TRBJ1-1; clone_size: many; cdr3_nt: TGTGCCAGCAGACTGCCGGCTTCCACTGAAGCTTTCTTT; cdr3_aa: CASRLPASTEAFF
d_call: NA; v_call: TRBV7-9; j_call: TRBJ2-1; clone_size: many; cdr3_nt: TGTGCCAGCAGCTCCCCCTGGGGTGAGCAGTTCTTC; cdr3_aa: CASSSPWGEQFF
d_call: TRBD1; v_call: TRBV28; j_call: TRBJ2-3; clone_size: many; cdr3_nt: TGTGCCAGCAGTTCTCACAGGGGTCCGCGAAAAGCTACGCAGTATTTT; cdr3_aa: CASSSHRGPRKATQYF
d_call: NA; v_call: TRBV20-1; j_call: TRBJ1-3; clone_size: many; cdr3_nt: TGCAGTGCTACTACAGCCGGAAACACCATATATTTT; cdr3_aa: CSATTAGNTIYF
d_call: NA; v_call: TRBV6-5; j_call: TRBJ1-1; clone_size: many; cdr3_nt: TGTGCCAGCAGTTACTCGATAGGGGAGGTTTCCACTGAAGCTTTCTTT; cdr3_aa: CASSYSIGEVSTEAFF
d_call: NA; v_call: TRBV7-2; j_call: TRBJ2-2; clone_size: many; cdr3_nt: TGTGCCAGCAGCGCGACAGGCACCGGGGAGCTGTTTTTT; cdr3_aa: CASSATGTGELFF
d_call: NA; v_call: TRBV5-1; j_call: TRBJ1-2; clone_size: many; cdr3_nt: TGCGCCAGCAGTGTTGGTCCACGGGTGGACTATGGCTACACCTTC; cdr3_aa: CASSVGPRVDYGYTF
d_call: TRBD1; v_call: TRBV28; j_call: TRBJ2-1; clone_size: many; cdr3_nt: TGTGCCAGCACCGGACAGGGGCGCGATGAGCAGTTCTTC; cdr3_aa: CASTGQGRDEQFF
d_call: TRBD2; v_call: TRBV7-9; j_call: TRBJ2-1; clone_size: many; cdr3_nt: TGTGCCAGCAGCGCCTTAGCGGGCCCGATATACAATGAGCAGTTCTTC; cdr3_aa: CASSALAGPIYNEQFF
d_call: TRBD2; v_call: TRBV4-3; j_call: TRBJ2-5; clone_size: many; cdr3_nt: TGCGCCAGCAGCCAAATACTAGCGGGGGGGAAAGAGACCCAGTACTTC; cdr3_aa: CASSQILAGGKETQYF
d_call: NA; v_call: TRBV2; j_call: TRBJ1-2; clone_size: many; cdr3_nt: TGTGCCAGCAGAACGACAGGCATCGGCTACACCTTC; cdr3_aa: CASRTTGIGYTF
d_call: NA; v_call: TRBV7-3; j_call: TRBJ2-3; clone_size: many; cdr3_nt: TGTGCCAGCAGCTTGGAGCTATCGGATACGCAGTATTTT; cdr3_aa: CASSLELSDTQYF
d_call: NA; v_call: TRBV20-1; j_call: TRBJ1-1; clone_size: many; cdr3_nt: TGCAGTGCTAGGTACAGGAGGAACACTGAAGCTTTCTTT; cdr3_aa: CSARYRRNTEAFF
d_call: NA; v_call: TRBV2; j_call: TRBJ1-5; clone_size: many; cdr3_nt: TGTGCCAGCAGGACAGGTGCGAGCAATCAGCCCCAGCATTTT; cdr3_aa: CASRTGASNQPQHF
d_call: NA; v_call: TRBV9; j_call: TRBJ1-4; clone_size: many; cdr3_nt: TGTGCCAGCAGCGTCTCTTCGGGGGGTGTGAGTGAAAAACTGTTTTTT; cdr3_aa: CASSVSSGGVSEKLFF
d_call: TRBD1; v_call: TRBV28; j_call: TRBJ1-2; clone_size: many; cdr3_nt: TGTGCCAGCAGTTCCCCAACGACAGGGGTAAATGGCTACACCTTC; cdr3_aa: CASSSPTTGVNGYTF
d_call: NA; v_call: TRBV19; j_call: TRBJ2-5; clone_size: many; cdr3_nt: TGTGCCAGTAGTCGCCGAGCGGATGTGGAGACCCAGTACTTC; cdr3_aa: CASSRRADVETQYF
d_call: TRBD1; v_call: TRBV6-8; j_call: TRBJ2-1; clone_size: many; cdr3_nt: TGTGCCAGCCTCCCTGTCCAGGGGGAGTTCTTC; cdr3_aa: CASLPVQGEFF
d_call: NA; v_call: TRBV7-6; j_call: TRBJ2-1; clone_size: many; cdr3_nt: TGTGCCACCAGCTCGGAGATTGAGGGTAGTGCCTACAATGAGCAGTTCTTC; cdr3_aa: CATSSEIEGSAYNEQFF
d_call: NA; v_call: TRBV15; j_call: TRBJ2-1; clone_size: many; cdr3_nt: TGTGCCACCAGCAGAGGTGGGGGGGGGGCCTATGAGCAGTTCTTC; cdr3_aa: CATSRGGGGAYEQFF
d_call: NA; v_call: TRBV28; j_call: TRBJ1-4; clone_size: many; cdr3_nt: TGTGCCAGCAGTTTTATCTTGAGGACAGACTCGGGTAATGAAAAACTGTTTTTT; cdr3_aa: CASSFILRTDSGNEKLFF
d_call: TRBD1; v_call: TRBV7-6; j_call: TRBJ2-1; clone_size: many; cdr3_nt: TGTGCCAGCAGCTCGCCGCTCGACAGGGGTGGTGAGCAGTTCTTC; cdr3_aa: CASSSPLDRGGEQFF
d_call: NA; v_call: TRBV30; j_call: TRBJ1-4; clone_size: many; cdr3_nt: TGTGCCTGGATGTCTGGAGGGGAAAAACTGTTTTTT; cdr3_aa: CAWMSGGEKLFF
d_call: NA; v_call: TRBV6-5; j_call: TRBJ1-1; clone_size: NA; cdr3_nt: TGTGCCAGCAGTTACTCGATATCGGGGGCCATAATGAACACTGAAGCTTTCTTT; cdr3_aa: CASSYSISGAIMNTEAFF
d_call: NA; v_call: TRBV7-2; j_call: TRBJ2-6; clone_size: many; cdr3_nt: TGTGCCAGCAGCTACGGACACAGGGATTCTGGGGCCAACGTCCTGACTTTC; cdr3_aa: CASSYGHRDSGANVLTF
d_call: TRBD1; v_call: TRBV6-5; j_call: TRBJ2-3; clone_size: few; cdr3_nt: TGTGCCAGCAGCCATACAGGGGAAATCACAGATACGCAGTATTTT; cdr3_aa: CASSHTGEITDTQYF
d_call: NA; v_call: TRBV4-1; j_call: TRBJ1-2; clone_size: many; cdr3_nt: TGCGCCAGCAGCCAAGTAGGCAACTATGGCTACACCTTC; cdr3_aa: CASSQVGNYGYTF
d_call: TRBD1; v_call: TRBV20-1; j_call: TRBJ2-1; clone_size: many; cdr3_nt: TGCAGTGCTAGAGATGGGTTCTCCAGGGGGCCCTACAATGAGCAGTTCTTC; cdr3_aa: CSARDGFSRGPYNEQFF
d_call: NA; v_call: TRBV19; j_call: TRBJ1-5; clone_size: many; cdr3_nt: TGTGCCAGTAGTATATCGGACAGCCAGCCCCAGCATTTT; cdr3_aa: CASSISDSQPQHF
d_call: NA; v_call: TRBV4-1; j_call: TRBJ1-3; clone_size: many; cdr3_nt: TGCGCCAGCAGCCAAGCAGGGCCTGGAAACACCATATATTTT; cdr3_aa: CASSQAGPGNTIYF
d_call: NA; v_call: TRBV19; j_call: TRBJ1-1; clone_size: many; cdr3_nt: TGTGCCAGTACGGCTGCAGGGTTCATGAACACTGAAGCTTTCTTT; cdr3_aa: CASTAAGFMNTEAFF
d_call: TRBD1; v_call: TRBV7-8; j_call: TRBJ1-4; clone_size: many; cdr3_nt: TGTGCCAGCAGCCCCCGACAGGGAACGACTAATGAAAAACTGTTTTTT; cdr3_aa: CASSPRQGTTNEKLFF
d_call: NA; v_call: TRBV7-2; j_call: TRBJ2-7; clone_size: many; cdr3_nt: TGTGCCAGCAGCTTAGTTGGGGGGGCCCTCTACGAGCAGTACTTC; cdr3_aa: CASSLVGGALYEQYF
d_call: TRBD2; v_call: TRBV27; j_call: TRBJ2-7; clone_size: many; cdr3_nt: TGTGCCAGCAGTCTGCTAGCGGGGGGACGGGAGCAGTACTTC; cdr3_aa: CASSLLAGGREQYF
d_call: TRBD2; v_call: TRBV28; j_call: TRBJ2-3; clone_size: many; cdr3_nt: TGTGCCAGCGAGCTAGCGGGCCCGAGCACAGATACGCAGTATTTT; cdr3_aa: CASELAGPSTDTQYF
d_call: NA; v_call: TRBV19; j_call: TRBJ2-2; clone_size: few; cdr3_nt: TGTGCCAGTGCCCAGGACGGCACCGGGGAGCTGTTTTTT; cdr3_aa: CASAQDGTGELFF
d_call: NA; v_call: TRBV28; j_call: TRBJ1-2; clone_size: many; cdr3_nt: TGTGCCAGCAGCGACAAAAATGGCTACACCTTC; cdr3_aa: CASSDKNGYTF
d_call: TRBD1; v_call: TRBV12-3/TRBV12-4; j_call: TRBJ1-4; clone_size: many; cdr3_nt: TGTGCCAGCAGAACCCTGCCGGGACAGGGTAATGAAAAACTGTTTTTT; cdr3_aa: CASRTLPGQGNEKLFF
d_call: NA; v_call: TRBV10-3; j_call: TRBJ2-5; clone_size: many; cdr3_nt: TGTGCCATCAGTCTCGGGGCGATTGAGACCCAGTACTTC; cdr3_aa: CAISLGAIETQYF
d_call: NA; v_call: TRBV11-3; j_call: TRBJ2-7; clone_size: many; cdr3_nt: TGTGCCAGCAGCTTGAGTTCAGGGTCGAGCTCCTACGAGCAGTACTTC; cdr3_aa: CASSLSSGSSSYEQYF
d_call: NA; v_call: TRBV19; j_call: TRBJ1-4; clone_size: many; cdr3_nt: TGTGCCAGTAGTATAGTTTTCTCTACTCATGACGACTTTAATGAAAAACTGTTTTTT; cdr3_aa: CASSIVFSTHDDFNEKLFF
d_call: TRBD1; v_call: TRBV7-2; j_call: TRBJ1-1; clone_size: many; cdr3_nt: TGTGCCAGCAGGAAACAGGGGGCGGATGAGGAAGCTTTCTTT; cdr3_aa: CASRKQGADEEAFF
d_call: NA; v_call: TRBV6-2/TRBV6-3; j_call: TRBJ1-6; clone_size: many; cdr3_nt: TGTGCCAGCAGTTACGTCTGGAATTCACCCCTCCACTTT; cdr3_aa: CASSYVWNSPLHF
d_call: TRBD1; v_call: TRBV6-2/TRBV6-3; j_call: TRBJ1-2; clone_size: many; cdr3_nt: TGTGCCACCTCTAGGACAGGGGCGTTCTATGGCTACACCTTC; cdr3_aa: CATSRTGAFYGYTF
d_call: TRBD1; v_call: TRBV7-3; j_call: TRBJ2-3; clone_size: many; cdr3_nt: TGTGCCAGCAGCGCCGACAGGGATAGCACAGATACGCAGTATTTT; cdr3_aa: CASSADRDSTDTQYF